This TCR beta chain was sequenced for a study of cytomegalovirus exposure and HLA in healthy donors. Researchers ran the PCR with 60 Vbeta and 13 Jbeta primers. Here immunoSEQ multiplex PCR was the method, and the copy in TCRdb shows in-frame clones only, minus some. The sample shows roughly 60,000 clones, approximately 80% of them seen only once. These donors counted as nominally healthy when sampled, but unrecorded immune exposures were likely. Germline assignment: CDR1 SGHTA and CDR2 FQGNSA. There are 15 residues in the CDR3. Trimming removed 5 bases from V and 3 bases from J, with 16 bases in between.

The TCR comes from a woman aged 40 to 50 in good health and CMV-seropositive. What was sequenced was PBMCs. This rearrangement joins TRBV7-2 to TRBJ1-2; D remains unclear. DNA of the CDR3: TGTGCCAGCAGCCCCCGGGAGGGTCACTACTATGGCTACACCTTC. It yields the protein CASSPREGHYYGYTF. The full variable domain, its missing parts supplied by reference TRBV7-2 and TRBJ1-2, is GAGVSQSPSNKVTEKGKDVELRCDPISGHTALYWYRQSLGQGLEFLIYFQGNSAPDKSGLPSDRFSAERTGGSVSTLTIQRTQQEDSAVYLCASSPREGHYYGYTFGSGTRLTVV.